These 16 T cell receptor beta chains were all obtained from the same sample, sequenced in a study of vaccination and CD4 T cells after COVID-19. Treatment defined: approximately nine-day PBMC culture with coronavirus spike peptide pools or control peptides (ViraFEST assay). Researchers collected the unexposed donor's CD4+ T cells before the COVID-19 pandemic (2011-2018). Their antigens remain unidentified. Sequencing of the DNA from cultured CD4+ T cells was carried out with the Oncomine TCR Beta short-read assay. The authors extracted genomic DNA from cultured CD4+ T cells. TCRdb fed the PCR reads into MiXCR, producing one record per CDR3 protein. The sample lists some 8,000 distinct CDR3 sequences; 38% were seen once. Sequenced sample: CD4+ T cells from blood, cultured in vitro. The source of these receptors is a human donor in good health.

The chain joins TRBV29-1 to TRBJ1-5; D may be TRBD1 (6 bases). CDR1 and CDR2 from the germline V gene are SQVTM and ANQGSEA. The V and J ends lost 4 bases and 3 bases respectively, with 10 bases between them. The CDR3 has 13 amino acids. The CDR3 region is CSVVQGTNQPQHF. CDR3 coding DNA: TGCAGCGTTGTACAGGGCACCAATCAGCCCCAGCATTTT. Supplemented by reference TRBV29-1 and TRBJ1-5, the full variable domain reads SAVISQKPSRDICQRGTSLTIQCQVDSQVTMMFWYRQQPGQSLTLIATANQGSEATYESGFVIDKFPISRPNLTFSTLTVSNMSPEDSSIYLCSVVQGTNQPQHFGDGTRLSIL.

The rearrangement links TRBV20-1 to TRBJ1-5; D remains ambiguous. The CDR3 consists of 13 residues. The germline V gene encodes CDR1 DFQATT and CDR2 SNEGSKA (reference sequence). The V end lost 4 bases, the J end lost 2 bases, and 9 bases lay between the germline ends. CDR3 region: CSAIGIGNQPQHF. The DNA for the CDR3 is TGCAGTGCTATTGGGATTGGCAATCAGCCCCAGCATTTT.

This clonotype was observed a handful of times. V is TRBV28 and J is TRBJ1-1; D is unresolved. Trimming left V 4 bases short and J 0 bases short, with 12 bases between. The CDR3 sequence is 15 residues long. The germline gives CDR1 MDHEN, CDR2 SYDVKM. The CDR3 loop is CASSSPQYMNTEAFF. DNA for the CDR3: TGTGCCAGCAGTTCCCCCCAATACATGAACACTGAAGCTTTCTTT.

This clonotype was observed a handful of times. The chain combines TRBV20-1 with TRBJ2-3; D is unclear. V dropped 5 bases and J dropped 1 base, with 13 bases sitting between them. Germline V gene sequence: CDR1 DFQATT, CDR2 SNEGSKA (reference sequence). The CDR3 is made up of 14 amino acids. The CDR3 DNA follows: TGCAGTGCTTTGAGGTACATGGGCACAGATACGCAGTATTTT. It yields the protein CSALRYMGTDTQYF.

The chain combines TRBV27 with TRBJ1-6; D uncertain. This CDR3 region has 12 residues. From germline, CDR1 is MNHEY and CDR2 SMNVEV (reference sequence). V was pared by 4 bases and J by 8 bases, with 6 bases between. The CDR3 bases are TGTGCCAGCAGTTCCGTGGATTCACCCCTCCACTTT. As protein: CASSSVDSPLHF.

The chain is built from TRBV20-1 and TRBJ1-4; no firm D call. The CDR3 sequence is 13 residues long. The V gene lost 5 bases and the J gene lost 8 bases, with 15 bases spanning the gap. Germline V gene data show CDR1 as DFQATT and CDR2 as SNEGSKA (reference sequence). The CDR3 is CSAGPGVREKLFF. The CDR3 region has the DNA TGCAGTGCTGGACCTGGGGTACGCGAAAAACTGTTTTTT.

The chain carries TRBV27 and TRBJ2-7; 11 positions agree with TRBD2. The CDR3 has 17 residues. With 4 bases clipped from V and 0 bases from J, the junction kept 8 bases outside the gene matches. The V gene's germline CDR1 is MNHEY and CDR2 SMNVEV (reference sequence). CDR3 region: CASSSPGTSGLSYEQYF. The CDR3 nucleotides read TGTGCCAGCAGTTCCCCTGGGACTAGCGGCCTCTCCTACGAGCAGTACTTC.

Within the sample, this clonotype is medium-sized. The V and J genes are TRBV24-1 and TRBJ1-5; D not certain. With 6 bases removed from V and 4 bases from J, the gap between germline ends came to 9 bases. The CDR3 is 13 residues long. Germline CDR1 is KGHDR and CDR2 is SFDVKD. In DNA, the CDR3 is TGTGCCACCAGTTCACCTGGAAATCAGCCCCAGCATTTT. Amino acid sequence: CATSSPGNQPQHF.

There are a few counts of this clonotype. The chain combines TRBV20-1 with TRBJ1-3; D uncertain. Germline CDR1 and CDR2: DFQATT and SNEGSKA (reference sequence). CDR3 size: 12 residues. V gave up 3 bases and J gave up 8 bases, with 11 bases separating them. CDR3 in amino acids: CSASTSVHTIYF. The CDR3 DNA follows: TGCAGTGCTAGTACATCCGTTCACACCATATATTTT.

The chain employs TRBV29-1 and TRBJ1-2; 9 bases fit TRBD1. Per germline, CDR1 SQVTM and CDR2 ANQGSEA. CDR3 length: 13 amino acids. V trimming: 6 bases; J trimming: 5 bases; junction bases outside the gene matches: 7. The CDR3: CSVGNRGPYGYTF. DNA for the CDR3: TGCAGCGTGGGTAACAGGGGGCCGTATGGCTACACCTTC.

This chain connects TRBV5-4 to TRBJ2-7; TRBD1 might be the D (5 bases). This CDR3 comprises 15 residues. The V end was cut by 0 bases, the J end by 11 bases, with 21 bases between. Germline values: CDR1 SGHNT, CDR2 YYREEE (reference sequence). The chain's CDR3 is CASSLGAGKVVLKYF. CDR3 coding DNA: TGTGCCAGCAGCTTGGGAGCAGGGAAGGTGGTCTTGAAGTACTTC.

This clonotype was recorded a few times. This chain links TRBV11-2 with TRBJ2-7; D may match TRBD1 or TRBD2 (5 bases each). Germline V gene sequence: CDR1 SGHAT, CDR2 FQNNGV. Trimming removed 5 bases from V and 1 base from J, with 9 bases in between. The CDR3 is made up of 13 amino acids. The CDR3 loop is CASSPGQSYEQYF. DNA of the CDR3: TGTGCCAGCAGCCCGGGGCAGTCCTACGAGCAGTACTTC.

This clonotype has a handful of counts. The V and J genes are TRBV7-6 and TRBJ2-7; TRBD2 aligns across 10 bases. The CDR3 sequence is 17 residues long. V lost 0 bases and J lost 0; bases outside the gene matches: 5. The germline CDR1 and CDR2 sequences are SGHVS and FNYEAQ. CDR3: CASSLATASGSSYEQYF. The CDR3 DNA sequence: TGTGCCAGCAGCTTAGCCACGGCTAGCGGGAGCTCCTACGAGCAGTACTTC.

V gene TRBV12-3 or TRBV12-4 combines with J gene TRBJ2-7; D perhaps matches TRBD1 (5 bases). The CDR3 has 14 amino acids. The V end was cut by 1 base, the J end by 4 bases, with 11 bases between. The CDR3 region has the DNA TGTGCCAGCAGTTTAGATCCCCCAGGGTACGAGCAGTACTTC. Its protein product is CASSLDPPGYEQYF.

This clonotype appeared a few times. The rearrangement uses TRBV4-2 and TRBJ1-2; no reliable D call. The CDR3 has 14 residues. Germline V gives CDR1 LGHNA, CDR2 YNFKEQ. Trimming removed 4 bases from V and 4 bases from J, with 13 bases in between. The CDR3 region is CASSPGSDLYGYTF. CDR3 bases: TGTGCCAGCAGCCCCGGCTCGGATCTCTATGGCTACACCTTC.

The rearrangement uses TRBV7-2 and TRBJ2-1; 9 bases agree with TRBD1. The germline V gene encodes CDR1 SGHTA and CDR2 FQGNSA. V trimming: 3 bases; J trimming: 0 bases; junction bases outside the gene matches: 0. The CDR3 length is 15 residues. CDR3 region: CASSLDRGSYNEQFF. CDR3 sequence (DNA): TGTGCCAGCAGCTTGGACAGGGGCTCCTACAATGAGCAGTTCTTC.